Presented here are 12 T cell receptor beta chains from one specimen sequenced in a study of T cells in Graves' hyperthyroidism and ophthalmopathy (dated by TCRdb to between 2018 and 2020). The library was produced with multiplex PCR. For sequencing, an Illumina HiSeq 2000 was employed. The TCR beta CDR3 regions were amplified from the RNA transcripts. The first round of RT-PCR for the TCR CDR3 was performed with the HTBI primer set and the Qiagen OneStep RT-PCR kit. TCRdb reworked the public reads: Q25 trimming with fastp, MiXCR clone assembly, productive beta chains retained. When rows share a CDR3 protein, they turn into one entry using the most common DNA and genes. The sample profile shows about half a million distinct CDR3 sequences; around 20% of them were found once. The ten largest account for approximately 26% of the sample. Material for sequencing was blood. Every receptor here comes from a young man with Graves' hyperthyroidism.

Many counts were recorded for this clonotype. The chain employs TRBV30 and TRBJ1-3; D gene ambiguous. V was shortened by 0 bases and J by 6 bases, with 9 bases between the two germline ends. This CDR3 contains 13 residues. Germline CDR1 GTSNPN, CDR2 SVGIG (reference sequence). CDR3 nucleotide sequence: TGTGCCTGGAGTGTAAGGGTCTCAAACACCATATATTTT. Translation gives CAWSVRVSNTIYF.

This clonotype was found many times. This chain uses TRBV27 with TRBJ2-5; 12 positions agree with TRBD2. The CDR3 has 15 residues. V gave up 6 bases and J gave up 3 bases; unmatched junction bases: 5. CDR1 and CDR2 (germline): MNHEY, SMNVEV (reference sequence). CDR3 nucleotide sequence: TGTGCCAGCAGACCCAGGACTAGCGGGGAAGAGACCCAGTACTTC. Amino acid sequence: CASRPRTSGEETQYF.

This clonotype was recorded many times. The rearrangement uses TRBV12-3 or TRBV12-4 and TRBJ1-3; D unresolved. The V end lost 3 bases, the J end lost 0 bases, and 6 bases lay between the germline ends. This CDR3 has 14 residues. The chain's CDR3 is CASSFGHSGNTIYF. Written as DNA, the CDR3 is TGTGCCAGCAGTTTCGGCCACTCTGGAAACACCATATATTTT.

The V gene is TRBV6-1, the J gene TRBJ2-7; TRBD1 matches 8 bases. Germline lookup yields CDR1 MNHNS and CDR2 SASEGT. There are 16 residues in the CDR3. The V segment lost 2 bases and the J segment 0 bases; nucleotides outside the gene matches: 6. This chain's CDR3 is CASSEFQGATSYEQYF. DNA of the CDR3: TGTGCCAGCAGTGAATTTCAGGGGGCAACCTCCTACGAGCAGTACTTC.

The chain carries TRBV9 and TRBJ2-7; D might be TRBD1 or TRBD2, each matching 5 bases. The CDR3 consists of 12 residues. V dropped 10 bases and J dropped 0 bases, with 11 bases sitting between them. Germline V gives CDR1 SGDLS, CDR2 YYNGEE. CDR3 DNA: TGTGCCTCTCGGGGCAACTCCTACGAGCAGTACTTC. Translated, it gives CASRGNSYEQYF.

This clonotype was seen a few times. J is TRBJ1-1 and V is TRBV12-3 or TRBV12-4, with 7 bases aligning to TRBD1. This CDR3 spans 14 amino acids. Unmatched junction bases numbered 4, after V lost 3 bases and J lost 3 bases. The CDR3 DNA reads TGTGCCAGCAGTTTCGACAGGGCCCACACTGAAGCTTTCTTT. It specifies CASSFDRAHTEAFF.

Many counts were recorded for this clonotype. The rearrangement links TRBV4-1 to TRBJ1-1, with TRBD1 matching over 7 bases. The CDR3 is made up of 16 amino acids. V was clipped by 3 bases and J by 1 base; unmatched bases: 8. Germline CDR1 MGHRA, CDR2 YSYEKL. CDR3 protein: CASSHSDRQENTEAFF. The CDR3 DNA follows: TGCGCCAGCAGCCACTCGGACAGGCAGGAGAACACTGAAGCTTTCTTT.

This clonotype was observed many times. DNA of the CDR3: TGTGCCAGCAGTTCGGACGGTAACAATCAGCCCCAGCATTTT. It is translated as CASSSDGNNQPQHF. The chain recombines TRBV27 with TRBJ1-5; D call uncertain. The CDR3 has 14 residues. Germline lookup yields CDR1 MNHEY and CDR2 SMNVEV (reference sequence). Between the trimmed V and J ends, which lost 4 bases and 3 bases, there was a span of 10 bases.

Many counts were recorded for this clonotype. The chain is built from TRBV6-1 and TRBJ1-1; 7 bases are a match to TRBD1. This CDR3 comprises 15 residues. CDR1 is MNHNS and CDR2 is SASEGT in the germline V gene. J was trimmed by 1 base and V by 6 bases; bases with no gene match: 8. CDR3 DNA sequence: TGTGCCAGCAGACCAAGGGGGCTACCGAACACTGAAGCTTTCTTT. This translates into CASRPRGLPNTEAFF.

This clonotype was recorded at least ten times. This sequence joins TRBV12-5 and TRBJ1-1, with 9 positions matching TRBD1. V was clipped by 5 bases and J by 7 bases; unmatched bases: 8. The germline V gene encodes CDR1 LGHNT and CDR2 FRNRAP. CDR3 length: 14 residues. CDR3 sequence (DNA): TGTGCTAGTGGTCTCCGGGACAGGGAGAATGAAGCTTTCTTT. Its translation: CASGLRDRENEAFF.

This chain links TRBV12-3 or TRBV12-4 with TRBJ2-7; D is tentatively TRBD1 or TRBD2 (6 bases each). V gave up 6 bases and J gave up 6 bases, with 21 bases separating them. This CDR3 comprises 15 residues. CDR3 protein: CASSYGGLGIFEQYF. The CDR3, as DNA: TGTGCCAGCAGCTACGGGGGCCTTGGCATCTTCGAGCAGTACTTC.

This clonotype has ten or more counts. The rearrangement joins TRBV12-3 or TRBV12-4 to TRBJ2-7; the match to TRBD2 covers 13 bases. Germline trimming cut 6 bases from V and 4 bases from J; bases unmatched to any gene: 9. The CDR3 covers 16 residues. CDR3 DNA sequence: TGTGCCAGCAGCCCGCGACTAGCGGGGGGCCAGTACGAGCAGTACTTC. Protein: CASSPRLAGGQYEQYF.